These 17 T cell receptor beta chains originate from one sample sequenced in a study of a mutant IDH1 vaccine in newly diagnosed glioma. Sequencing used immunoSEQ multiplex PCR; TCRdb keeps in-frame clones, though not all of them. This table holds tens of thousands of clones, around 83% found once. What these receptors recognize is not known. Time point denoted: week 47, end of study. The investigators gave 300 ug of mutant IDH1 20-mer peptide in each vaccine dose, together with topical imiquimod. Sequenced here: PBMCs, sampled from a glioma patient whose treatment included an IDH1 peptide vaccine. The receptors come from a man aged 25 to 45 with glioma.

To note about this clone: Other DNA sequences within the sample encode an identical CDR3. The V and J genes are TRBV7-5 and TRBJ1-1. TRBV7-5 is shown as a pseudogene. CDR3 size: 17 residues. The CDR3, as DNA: TGTGTCAGAAGCTTGATCCGGGATCTCCAAGTGGGCACTGAAGCTTTCTTT. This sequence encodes CVRSLIRDLQVGTEAFF.

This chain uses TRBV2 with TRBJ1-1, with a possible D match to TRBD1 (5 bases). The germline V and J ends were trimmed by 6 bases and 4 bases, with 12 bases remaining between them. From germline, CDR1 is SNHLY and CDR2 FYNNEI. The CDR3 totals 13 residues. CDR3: CASREGRGTEAFF. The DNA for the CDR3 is TGTGCCAGCAGAGAGGGGCGGGGCACTGAAGCTTTCTTT.

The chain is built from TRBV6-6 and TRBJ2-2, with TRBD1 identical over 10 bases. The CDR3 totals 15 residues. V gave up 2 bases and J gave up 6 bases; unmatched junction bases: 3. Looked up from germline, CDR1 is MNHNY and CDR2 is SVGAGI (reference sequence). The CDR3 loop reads CASSYRDRGSGELFF. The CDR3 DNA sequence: TGTGCCAGCAGTTACCGGGACAGGGGATCCGGGGAGCTGTTTTTT.

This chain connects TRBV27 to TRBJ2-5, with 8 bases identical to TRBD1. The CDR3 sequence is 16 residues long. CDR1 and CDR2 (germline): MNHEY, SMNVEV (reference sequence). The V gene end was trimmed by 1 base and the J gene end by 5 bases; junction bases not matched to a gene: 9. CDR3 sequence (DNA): TGTGCCAGCAGTTTATTTTATGGACAGGGTCTGGAGACCCAGTACTTC. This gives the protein CASSLFYGQGLETQYF.

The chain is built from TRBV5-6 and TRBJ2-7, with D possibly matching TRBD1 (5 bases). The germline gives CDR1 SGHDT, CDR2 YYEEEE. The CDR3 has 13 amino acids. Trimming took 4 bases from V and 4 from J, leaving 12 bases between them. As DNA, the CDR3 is TGTGCCAGCAGCCGACAGTCTTTATACGAGCAGTACTTC. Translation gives CASSRQSLYEQYF.

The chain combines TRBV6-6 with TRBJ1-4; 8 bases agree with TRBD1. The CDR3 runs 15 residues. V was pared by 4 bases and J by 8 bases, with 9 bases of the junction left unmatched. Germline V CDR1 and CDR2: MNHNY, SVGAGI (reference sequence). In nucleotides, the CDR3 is TGTGCCAGCAGTTTTCCCGGACAGGGAGGCGAAAAACTGTTTTTT. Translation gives CASSFPGQGGEKLFF.

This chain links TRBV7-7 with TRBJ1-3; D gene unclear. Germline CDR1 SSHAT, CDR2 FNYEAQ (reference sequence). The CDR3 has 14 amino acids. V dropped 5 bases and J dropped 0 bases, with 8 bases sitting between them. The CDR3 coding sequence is TGTGCCAGCAGCCAAAGTTACTCTGGAAACACCATATATTTT. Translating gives CASSQSYSGNTIYF.

The CDR3 nucleotides are TGTGCCAGCAGCAGAGGGTTGAAGAACACCGGGGAGCTGTTTTTT. It codes for CASSRGLKNTGELFF. The chain uses TRBV11-3 and TRBJ2-2; maybe TRBD2 (5 bases). CDR3 size: 15 residues. Deletions cut 5 bases from V and 1 base from J, with 11 bases between. The germline V gene encodes CDR1 SGHNT and CDR2 YENEEA.

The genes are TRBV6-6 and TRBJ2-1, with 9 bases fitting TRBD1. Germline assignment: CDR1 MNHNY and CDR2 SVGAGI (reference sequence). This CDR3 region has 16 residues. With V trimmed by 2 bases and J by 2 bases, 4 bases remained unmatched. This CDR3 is CASSYVGTGTYNEQFF. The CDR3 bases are TGTGCCAGCAGTTACGTAGGGACAGGGACCTACAATGAGCAGTTCTTC.

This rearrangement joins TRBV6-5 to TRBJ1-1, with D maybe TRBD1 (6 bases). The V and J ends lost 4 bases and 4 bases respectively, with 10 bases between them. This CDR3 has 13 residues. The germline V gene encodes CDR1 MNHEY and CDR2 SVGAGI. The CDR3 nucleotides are TGTGCCAGCAGTTTCCTCAGGGGCACTGAAGCTTTCTTT. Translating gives CASSFLRGTEAFF.

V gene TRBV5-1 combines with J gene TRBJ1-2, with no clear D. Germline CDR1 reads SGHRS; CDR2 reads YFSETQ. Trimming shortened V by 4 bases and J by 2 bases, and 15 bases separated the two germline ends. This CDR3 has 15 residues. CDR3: CASSPAETVNYGYTF. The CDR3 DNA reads TGCGCCAGCAGCCCGGCTGAGACGGTGAACTATGGCTACACCTTC.

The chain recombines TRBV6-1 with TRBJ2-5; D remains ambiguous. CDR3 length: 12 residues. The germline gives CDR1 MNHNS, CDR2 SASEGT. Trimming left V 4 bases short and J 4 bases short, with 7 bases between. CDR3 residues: CASSGTGETQYF. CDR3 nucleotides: TGTGCCAGCAGTGGAACCGGAGAGACCCAGTACTTC.

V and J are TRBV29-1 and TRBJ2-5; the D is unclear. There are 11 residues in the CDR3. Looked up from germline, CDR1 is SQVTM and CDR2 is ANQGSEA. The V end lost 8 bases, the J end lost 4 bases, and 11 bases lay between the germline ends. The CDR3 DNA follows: TGCAGCACCCGTACCCCAGAGACCCAGTACTTC. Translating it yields CSTRTPETQYF.

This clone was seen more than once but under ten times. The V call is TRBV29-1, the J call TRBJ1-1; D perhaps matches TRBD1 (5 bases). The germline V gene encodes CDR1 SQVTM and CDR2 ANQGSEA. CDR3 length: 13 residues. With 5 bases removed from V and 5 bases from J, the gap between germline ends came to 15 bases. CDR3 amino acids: CSVPTGLGTEAFF. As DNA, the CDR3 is TGCAGCGTTCCCACAGGCCTGGGAACTGAAGCTTTCTTT.

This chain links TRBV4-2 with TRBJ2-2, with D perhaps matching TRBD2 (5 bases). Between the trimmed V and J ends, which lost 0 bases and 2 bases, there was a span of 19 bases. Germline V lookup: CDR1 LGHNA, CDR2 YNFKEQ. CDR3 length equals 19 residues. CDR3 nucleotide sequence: TGTGCCAGCAGCCAAGATAGGGTGAGGGTAGTTGGCAACACCGGGGAGCTGTTTTTT. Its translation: CASSQDRVRVVGNTGELFF.

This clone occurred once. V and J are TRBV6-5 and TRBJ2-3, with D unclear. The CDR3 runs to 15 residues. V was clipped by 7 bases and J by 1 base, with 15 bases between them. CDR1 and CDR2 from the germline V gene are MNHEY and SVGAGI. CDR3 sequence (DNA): TGTGCCAGCACTGCGTTACCCGGAGGCACAGATACGCAGTATTTT. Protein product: CASTALPGGTDTQYF.

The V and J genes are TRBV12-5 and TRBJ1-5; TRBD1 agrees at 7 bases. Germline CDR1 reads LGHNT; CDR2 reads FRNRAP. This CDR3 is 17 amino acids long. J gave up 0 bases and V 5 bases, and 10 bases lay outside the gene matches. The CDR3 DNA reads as TGTGCTAGTGGTCCTGGGGGGACAGTGAATAGCAATCAGCCCCAGCATTTT. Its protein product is CASGPGGTVNSNQPQHF.